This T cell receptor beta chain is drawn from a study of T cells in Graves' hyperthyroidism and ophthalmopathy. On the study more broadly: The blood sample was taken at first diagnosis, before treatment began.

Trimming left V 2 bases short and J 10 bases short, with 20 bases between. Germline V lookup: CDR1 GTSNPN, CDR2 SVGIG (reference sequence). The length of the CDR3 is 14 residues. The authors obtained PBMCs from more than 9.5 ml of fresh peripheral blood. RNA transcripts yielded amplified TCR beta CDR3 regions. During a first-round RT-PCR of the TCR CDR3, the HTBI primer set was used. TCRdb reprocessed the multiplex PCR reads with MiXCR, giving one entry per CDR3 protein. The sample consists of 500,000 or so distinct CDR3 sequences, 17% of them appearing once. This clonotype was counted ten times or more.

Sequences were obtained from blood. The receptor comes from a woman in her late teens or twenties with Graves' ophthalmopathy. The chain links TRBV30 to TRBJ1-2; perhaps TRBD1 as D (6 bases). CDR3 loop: CAWSHRPSRQDYTF. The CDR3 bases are TGTGCCTGGAGTCACCGTCCCTCCAGACAGGACTACACCTTC. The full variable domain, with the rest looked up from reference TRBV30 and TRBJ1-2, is SQTIHQWPATLVQPVGSPLSLECTVEGTSNPNLYWYRQAAGRGLQLLFYSVGIGQISSEVPQNLSASRPQDRQFILSSKKLLLSDSGFYLCAWSHRPSRQDYTFGSGTRLTVV.